This TCR beta chain was sequenced during a study of cytomegalovirus exposure and HLA in healthy donors. There are 15 residues in the CDR3. Trimming took 3 bases from V and 0 from J, leaving 11 bases between them. Germline loops: CDR1 KGHSH, CDR2 LQKENI. Turning to this clone: Its target is not known.

13 Jbeta primers and 60 Vbeta primers were used for the PCR. Repertoires were generated with immunoSEQ multiplex PCR, while TCRdb's copy carries only in-frame clones and drops some. The sample shows some 200,000 clones, approximately 84% of them seen only once. General observations from the study: About 180 TCR beta chains were listed as cytomegalovirus-associated. Prediction of most subjects' HLA-A and HLA-B alleles by TCR beta sequences was reportedly accurate.

The specimen sequenced was PBMCs. The chain couples TRBV18 to TRBJ1-1; the D gene is possibly TRBD1 (5 bases). The clonotype was recovered from a female donor in good health and CMV-seronegative. The CDR3 sequence is CASSPAGDMNTEAFF. The CDR3 bases are TGTGCCAGCTCACCCGCGGGGGATATGAACACTGAAGCTTTCTTT.